This T cell receptor (beta chain) was identified in a study of blood T cells in healthy people across ages. Findings and limits, study-wide: The study lacked donor CMV status, which possibly confounded expanded clonotype changes. Long-lived and aged donors differed, with more naive CD4+ cells and higher diversity in the long-lived.

This clonotype was detected only a few times. Antigen unknown. It was with a sample-barcoded 5' primer and a J-beta primer mix that a second PCR of roughly 7 to 12 cycles was run. TCRdb reprocessed the 5' RACE reads with MiXCR, giving one entry per CDR3 protein. The top ten hold 0.65% to 0.75% of the sample, which has 800,000 to 1,300,000 distinct CDR3 sequences, about 25% seen once. This CDR3 is 17 amino acids long. The germline CDR1 and CDR2 sequences are DFQATT and SNEGSKA (reference sequence). V was clipped by 1 base and J by 6 bases, with 21 bases between them. These data were also reused for a study on T cells of mothers and their children. That paper notes: Healthy Caucasian mothers, three in number, and their six children were the donors.

Sequencing was carried out using blood. This clonotype was sampled from a girl aged 2-10 years in good health. The chain combines TRBV20-1 with TRBJ1-4; possible D gene TRBD1, 5 bases. CDR3 coding DNA: TGCAGTGCTAGAGCCCGAGGGGCAGGAGGATGGCATGAAAAACTGTTTTTT. Amino acids: CSARARGAGGWHEKLFF.